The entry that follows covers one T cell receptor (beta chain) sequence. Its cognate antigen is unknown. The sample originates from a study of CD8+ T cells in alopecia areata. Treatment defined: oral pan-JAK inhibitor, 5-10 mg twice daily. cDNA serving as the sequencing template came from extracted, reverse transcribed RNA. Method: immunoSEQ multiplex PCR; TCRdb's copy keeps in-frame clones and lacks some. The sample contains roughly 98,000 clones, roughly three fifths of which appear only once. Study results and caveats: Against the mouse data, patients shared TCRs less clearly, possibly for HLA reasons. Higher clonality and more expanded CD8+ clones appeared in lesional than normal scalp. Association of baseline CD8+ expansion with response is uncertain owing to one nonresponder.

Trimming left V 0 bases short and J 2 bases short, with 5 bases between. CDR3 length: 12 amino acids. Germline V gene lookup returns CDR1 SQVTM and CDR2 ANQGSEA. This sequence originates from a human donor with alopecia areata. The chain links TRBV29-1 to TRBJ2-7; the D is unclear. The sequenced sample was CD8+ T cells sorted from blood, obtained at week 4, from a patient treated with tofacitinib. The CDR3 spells CSVEEKPYEQYF. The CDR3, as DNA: TGCAGCGTTGAAGAGAAACCCTACGAGCAGTACTTC.